The clone carrying this T cell receptor beta chain occurred once. Its antigen is unidentified. The data are from a study of blood T cells in healthy people across ages. Whole-study results and caveats: Unknown CMV status may confound age-related changes in expanded clones. PBMC samples, being unsorted, prevented any conclusive comparison of naive and antigen-experienced cells.

Through a sample-barcoded 5' primer and a J-beta primer mix, a second PCR was run for about 7 to 12 cycles. TCRdb recomputed calls from the 5' RACE reads with MiXCR, one row per CDR3 protein. The sample includes under 850,000 distinct CDR3 sequences, 30% to 45% of them seen just once. The CDR3 has 13 amino acids. Looked up from germline, CDR1 is DFQATT and CDR2 is SNEGSKA (reference sequence). V gave up 4 bases and J gave up 3 bases, with 10 bases separating them. The study isolated at least 6.5 million PBMCs from each sample. The source is a man younger than 35 in good health. The sample taken for sequencing was blood. This rearrangement joins TRBV20-1 to TRBJ1-3; no clear D gene. The CDR3 loop is CSAIQTNGNTIYF. The DNA for the CDR3 is TGCAGTGCTATACAGACAAATGGAAACACCATATATTTT.